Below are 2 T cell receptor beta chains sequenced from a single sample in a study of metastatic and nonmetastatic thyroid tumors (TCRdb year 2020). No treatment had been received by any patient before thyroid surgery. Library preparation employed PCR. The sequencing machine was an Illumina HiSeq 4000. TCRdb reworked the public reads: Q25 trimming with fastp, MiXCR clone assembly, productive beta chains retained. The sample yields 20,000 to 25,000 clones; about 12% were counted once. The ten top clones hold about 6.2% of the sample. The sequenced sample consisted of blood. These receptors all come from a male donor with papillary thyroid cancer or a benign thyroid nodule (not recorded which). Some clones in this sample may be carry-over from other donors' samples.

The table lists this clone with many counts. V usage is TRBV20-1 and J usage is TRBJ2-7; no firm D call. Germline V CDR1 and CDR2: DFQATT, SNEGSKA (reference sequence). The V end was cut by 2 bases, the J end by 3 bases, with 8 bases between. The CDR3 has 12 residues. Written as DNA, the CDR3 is TGCAGTGCTAGAACTGCAGACTACGAGCAGTACTTC. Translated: CSARTADYEQYF.

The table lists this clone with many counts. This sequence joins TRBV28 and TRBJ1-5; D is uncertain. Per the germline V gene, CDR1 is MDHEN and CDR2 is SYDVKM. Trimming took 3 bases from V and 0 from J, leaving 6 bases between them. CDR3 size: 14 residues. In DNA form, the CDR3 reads TGTGCCAGCAGTTTTCGGGATAGCAATCAGCCCCAGCATTTT. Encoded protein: CASSFRDSNQPQHF.